This TCR beta chain was sequenced for a study of OX40 agonist ivuxolimab in advanced cancers. Turning to the study itself: Prior therapy, whether anti-PD-1, anti-PD-L1 or anti-CTLA-4, was allowed, and 40% had some. Overall study results and limits: At 0.1 to 3.0 mg/kg, CD4+ and CD8+ blood T cells expanded clonally by week 6.

Trimming cost V 6 bases and J 3 bases; bases outside gene matches: 10. The CDR3 is made up of 15 amino acids. The germline V gene has CDR1 MRHNA and CDR2 SNTAGT. TCRdb's table, derived via immunoSEQ multiplex PCR, lists solely in-frame clones and lacks some. The table lists 61,000 or so clones, about 88% of them singletons. As to this clone: What it recognizes is unknown.

The sample in question was CD4+ or CD8+ T cells sorted from blood, obtained in a trial of the OX40 agonist ivuxolimab. This receptor was obtained from an adult with an advanced solid tumor such as melanoma, head and neck, liver or kidney cancer. The chain joins TRBV6-4 to TRBJ1-1, with 7 bases matching TRBD1. The CDR3 is CASRIQGTVDTEAFF. The CDR3 DNA sequence: TGTGCCAGCAGGATACAGGGGACCGTCGACACTGAAGCTTTCTTT.